These 14 T cell receptor beta chains were all obtained from the same sample, sequenced in a study of blood T cell repertoires in COVID-19. TCRdb keeps only in-frame clones here, not all; method: immunoSEQ multiplex PCR. The repertoire holds 140,000 or so clones, with 85% as singletons. The material sequenced was PBMCs or T cells enriched from blood (not recorded which). The receptor set was obtained from a woman aged 40-49 years who had recovered from COVID-19.

The rearrangement uses TRBV5-7 and TRBJ1-2; 12 bases match TRBD1. TRBV5-7 counts as an open reading frame of uncertain function. The CDR3 totals 17 residues. V lost 5 bases, J lost 1 base, and 9 bases stayed unmatched. CDR3 sequence: CASRNRDRGPFNYGYTF. The CDR3 coding sequence is TGTGCCAGCAGAAACCGGGACAGGGGGCCTTTTAACTATGGCTACACCTTC.

V and J are TRBV19 and TRBJ1-1; D call uncertain. The germline gives CDR1 LNHDA, CDR2 SQIVND (reference sequence). The CDR3 consists of 13 residues. Trimming pared 3 bases from V and 0 bases from J, leaving 5 bases between. The CDR3 here is CASSMAMNTEAFF. DNA for the CDR3: TGTGCCAGTAGTATGGCCATGAACACTGAAGCTTTCTTT.

The chain is built from TRBV19 and TRBJ2-1; 7 bases match TRBD1. V shed 4 bases, J shed 5 bases, and the junction held 11 bases outside the gene matches. Germline V gene data show CDR1 as LNHDA and CDR2 as SQIVND (reference sequence). This CDR3 has 16 amino acids. The CDR3 protein is CASSRDRDSHNNEQFF. The CDR3 region has the DNA TGTGCCAGTAGTAGGGACCGGGACAGTCACAACAATGAGCAGTTCTTC.

The CDR3 is CASSPSYRQGEATNEKLFF. The CDR3 region has the DNA TGTGCCAGCAGCCCCTCTTACCGACAGGGTGAGGCAACTAATGAAAAACTGTTTTTT. This chain uses TRBV7-9 with TRBJ1-4; TRBD1 matches 7 bases. Germline-derived CDR1 and CDR2 are SEHNR and FQNEAQ (reference sequence). Losses at the gene ends were 5 bases for V and 0 bases for J; bases not matched to a gene: 15. This CDR3 has 19 amino acids.

The CDR3 loop is CASSHAGGLEAFF. DNA of the CDR3: TGTGCCAGCAGCCATGCAGGGGGCTTGGAGGCTTTCTTT. This chain joins TRBV14 and TRBJ1-1, with 8 bases fitting TRBD1. CDR1 SGHDN and CDR2 FVKESK come from the germline V gene. The CDR3 length is 13 residues. V gave up 3 bases and J gave up 11 bases; unmatched junction bases: 8.

This chain uses TRBV30 with TRBJ1-2; TRBD1 is a possible D gene (5 bases). V gave up 0 bases and J gave up 4 bases, with 12 bases separating them. This CDR3 spans 14 amino acids. CDR1 and CDR2 from the germline V gene are GTSNPN and SVGIG (reference sequence). The CDR3 here is CAWSVEGVGYGYTF. The DNA for the CDR3 is TGTGCCTGGAGTGTGGAAGGGGTGGGCTATGGCTACACCTTC.

This sequence joins TRBV10-3 and TRBJ1-2, with a tentative D call TRBD1 (6 bases). CDR3 length equals 16 residues. Trimming stripped 0 bases from V and 3 bases from J, with 14 bases between. Germline V gives CDR1 ENHRY, CDR2 SYGVKD. CDR3 amino acids: CAISESRGGLDYGYTF. The CDR3 DNA reads as TGTGCCATCAGTGAGTCGAGAGGGGGTTTGGACTATGGCTACACCTTC.

The chain carries TRBV5-1 and TRBJ1-2; TRBD1 is a possible D gene (5 bases). Trimming cost V 0 bases and J 6 bases, with 15 bases left between them. This CDR3 is built from 15 residues. CDR1 is SGHRS, CDR2 YFSETQ, per germline. In DNA form, the CDR3 reads TGCGCCAGCAGCTTGGGCCGGGACTCCGGCCATGGCTACACCTTC. As protein: CASSLGRDSGHGYTF.

J is TRBJ2-7 and V is TRBV30, with 9 bases aligning to TRBD1. Germline trimming cut 2 bases from V and 1 base from J; bases unmatched to any gene: 6. Germline assignment: CDR1 GTSNPN and CDR2 SVGIG (reference sequence). The CDR3 length is 15 residues. The CDR3 DNA reads as TGTGCCTGGAGTCTGGGACAGGGAACTTCCTACGAGCAGTACTTC. It specifies CAWSLGQGTSYEQYF.

The chain uses TRBV19 and TRBJ1-4; D unclear. Between the trimmed V and J ends, which lost 7 bases and 6 bases, there was a span of 12 bases. There are 13 residues in the CDR3. Looked up from germline, CDR1 is LNHDA and CDR2 is SQIVND (reference sequence). CDR3 amino acids: CASNGSPDEKLFF. The CDR3 nucleotides are TGTGCCAGTAACGGTTCGCCGGATGAAAAACTGTTTTTT.

V is TRBV2 and J is TRBJ1-3; 10 nucleotides align to TRBD1. V was pared by 7 bases and J by 4 bases, with 7 bases of the junction left unmatched. The CDR3 is 15 amino acids. Germline values: CDR1 SNHLY, CDR2 FYNNEI. CDR3 sequence (DNA): TGTGCCAGCAAGCCGGGACAGGGGCCCGGAAACACCATATATTTT. Translated, it gives CASKPGQGPGNTIYF.

As DNA, the CDR3 is TGTGCCAGTAGTATAGGAAGGCAGGCGGGCCAGCCCCAGCATTTT. Translating gives CASSIGRQAGQPQHF. The J gene is TRBJ1-5, the V gene TRBV19, with D uncertain. The CDR3 runs 15 residues. Germline CDR1 is LNHDA and CDR2 is SQIVND (reference sequence). V lost 1 base and J 7 bases, leaving 14 bases between the germline ends.

The chain couples TRBV3-1 (or the pseudogene TRBV3-2) to TRBJ2-5; D call uncertain. The CDR3 totals 11 residues. With 4 bases removed from V and 6 bases from J, the gap between germline ends came to 6 bases. Germline V gene lookup returns CDR1 LGHDT and CDR2 YNNKEL (reference sequence). CDR3 region: CASSLRQTQYF. The DNA of the CDR3 is TGTGCCAGCAGCCTCCGTCAGACCCAGTACTTC.

This clone was observed a single time. The rearrangement uses TRBV15 and TRBJ1-3, with 9 positions matching TRBD1. V trimming: 2 bases; J trimming: 4 bases; junction bases outside the gene matches: 12. Looked up from germline, CDR1 is LNHNV and CDR2 is YYDKDF (reference sequence). This CDR3 has 18 amino acids. DNA for the CDR3: TGTGCCACCAGCAGAACCGACGAACAGGGGGCGTGGGGAAACACCATATATTTT. Its protein is CATSRTDEQGAWGNTIYF.